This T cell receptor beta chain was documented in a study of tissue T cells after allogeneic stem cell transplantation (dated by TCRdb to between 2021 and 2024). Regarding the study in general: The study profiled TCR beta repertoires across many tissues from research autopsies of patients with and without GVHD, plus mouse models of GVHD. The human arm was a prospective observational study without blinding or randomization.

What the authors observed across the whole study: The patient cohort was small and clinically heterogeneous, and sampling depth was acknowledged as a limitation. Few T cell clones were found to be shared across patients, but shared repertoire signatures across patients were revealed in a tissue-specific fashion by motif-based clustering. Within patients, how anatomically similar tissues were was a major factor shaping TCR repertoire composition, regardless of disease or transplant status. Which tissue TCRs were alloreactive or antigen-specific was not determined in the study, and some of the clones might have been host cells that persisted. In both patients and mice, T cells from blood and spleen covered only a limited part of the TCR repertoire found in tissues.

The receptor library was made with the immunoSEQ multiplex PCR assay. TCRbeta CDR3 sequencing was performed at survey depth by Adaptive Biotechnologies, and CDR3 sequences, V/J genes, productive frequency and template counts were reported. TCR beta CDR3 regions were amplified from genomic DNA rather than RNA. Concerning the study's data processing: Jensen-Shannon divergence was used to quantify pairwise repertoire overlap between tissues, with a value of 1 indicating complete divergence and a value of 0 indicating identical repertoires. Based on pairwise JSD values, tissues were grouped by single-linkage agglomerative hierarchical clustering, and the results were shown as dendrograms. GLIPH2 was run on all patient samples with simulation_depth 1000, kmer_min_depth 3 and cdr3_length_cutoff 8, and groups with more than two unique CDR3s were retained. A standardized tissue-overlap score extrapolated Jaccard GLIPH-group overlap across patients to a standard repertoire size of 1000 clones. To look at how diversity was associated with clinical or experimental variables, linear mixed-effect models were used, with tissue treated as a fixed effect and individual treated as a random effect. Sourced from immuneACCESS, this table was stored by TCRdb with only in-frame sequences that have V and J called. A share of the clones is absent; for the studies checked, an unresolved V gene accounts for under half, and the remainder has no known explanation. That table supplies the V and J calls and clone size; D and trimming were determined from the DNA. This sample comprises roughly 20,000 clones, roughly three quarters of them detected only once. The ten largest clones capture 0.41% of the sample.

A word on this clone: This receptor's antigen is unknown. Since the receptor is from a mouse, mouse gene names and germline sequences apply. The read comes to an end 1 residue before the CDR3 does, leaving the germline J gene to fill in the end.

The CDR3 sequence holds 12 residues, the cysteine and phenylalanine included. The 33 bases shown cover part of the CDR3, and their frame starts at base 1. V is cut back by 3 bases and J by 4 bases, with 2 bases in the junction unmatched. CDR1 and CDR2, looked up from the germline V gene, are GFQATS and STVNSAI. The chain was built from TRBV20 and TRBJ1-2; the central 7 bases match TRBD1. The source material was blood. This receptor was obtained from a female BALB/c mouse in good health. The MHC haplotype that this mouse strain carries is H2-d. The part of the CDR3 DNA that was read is TGTGGTGCTAGAGGGGGCGGCTCCGACTACACC. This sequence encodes CGARGGGSDYT. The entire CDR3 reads CGARGGGSDYTF.